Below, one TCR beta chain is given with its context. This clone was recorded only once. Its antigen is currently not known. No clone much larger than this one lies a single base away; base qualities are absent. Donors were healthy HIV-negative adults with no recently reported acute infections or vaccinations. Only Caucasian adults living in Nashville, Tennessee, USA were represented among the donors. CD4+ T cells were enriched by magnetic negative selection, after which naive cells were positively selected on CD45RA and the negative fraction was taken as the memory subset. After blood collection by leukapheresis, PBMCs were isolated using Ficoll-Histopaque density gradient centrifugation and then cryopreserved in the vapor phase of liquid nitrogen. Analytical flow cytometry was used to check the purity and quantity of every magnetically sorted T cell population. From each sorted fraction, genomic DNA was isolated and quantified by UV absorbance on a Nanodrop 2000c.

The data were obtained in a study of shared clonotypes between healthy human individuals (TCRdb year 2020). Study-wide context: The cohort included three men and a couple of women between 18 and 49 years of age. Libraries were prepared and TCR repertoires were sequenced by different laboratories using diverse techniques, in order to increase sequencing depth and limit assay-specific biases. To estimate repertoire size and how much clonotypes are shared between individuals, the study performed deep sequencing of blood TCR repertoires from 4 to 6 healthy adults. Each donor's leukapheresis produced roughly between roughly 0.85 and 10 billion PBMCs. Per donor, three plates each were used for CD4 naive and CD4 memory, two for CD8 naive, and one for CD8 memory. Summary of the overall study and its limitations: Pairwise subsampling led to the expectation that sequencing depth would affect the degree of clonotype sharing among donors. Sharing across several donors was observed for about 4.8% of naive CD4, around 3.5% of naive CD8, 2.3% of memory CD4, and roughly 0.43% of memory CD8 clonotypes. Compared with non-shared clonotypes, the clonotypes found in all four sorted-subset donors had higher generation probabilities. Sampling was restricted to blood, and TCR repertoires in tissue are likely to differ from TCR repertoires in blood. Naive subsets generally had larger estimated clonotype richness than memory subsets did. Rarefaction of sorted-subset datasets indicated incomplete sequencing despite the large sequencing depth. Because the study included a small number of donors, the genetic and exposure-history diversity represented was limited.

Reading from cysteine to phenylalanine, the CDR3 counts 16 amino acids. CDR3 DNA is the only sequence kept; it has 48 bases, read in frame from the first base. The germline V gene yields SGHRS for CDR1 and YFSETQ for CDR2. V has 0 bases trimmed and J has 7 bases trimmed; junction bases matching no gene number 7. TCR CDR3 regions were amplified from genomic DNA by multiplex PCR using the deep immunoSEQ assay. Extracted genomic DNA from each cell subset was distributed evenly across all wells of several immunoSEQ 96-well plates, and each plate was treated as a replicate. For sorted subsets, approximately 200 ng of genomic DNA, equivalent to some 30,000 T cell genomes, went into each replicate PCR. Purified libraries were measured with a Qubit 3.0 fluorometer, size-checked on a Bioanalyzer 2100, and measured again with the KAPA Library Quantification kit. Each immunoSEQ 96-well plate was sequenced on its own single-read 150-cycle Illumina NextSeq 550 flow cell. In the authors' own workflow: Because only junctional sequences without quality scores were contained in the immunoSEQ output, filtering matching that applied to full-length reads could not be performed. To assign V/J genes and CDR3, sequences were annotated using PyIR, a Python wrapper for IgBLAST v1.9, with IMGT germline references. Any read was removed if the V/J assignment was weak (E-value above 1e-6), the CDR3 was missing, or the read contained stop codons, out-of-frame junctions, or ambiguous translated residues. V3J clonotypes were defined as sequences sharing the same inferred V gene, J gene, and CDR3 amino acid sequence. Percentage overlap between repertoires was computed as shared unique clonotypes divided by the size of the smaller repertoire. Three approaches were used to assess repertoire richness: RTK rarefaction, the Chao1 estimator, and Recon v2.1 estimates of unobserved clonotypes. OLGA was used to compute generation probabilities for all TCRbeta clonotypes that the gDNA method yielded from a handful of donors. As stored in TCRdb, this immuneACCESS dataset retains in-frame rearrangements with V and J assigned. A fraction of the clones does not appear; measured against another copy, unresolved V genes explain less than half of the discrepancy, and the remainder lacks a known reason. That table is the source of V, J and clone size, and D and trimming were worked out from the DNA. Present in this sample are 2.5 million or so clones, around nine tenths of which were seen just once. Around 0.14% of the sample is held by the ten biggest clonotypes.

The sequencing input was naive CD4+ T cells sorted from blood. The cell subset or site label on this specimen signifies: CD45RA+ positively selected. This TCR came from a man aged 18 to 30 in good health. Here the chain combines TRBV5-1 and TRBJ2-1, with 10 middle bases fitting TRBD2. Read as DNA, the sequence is TGCGCCAGCAGCTTGGCTCTAGCGGGGGTTGGAAATGAGCAGTTCTTC. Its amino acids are CASSLALAGVGNEQFF.